The clone carrying this TCR beta chain was seen more than once but under ten times. The source of the sample is a study of blood T cell repertoires in COVID-19. Profiling relied on immunoSEQ multiplex PCR, and the TCRdb table lists in-frame clones only, not all of them. Counted here are some 350,000 clones, roughly 87% occurring once; the ten biggest clones make up almost 3%. Trimming removed 1 base at V and 4 bases at J, with 16 bases between. Germline V lookup: CDR1 SGHVS, CDR2 FQNEAQ. This CDR3 spans 16 amino acids. V usage is TRBV7-8 and J usage is TRBJ1-1, with D unclear. The material sequenced was PBMCs or T cells enriched from blood (not recorded which). The clonotype was recovered from a woman in her thirties who had recovered from COVID-19. CDR3 bases: TGTGCCAGCAGCTTAGATTTAGAGGCTCGGGGCACTGAAGCTTTCTTT. Translation: CASSLDLEARGTEAFF. Together with reference TRBV7-8 and TRBJ1-1, the CDR3 gives the full variable domain: GAGVSQSPRYKVAKRGQDVALRCDPISGHVSLFWYQQALGQGPEFLTYFQNEAQLDKSGLPSDRFFAERPEGSVSTLKIQRTQQEDSAVYLCASSLDLEARGTEAFFGQGTRLTVV.